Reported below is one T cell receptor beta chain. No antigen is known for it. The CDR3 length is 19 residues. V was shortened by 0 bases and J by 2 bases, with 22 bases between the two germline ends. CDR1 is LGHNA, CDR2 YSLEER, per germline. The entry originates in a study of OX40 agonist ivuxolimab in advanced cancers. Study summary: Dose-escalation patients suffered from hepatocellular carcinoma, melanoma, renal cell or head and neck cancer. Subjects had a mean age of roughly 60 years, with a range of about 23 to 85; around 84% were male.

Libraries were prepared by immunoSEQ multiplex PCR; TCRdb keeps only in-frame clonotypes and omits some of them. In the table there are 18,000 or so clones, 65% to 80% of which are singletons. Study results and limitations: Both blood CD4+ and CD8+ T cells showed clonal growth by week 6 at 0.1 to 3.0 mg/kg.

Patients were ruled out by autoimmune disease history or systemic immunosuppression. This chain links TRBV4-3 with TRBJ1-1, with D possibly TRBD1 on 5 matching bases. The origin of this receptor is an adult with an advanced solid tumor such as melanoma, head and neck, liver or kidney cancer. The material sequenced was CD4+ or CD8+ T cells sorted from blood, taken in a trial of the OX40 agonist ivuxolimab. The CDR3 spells CASSQDLYLLPGQNTEAFF. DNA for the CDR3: TGCGCCAGCAGCCAAGATTTATACCTACTACCAGGACAAAACACTGAAGCTTTCTTT.